The 18 T cell receptor beta chains given below trace back to one sample, sequenced in a study of T cells in Graves' hyperthyroidism and ophthalmopathy. There were TCR beta CDR3 regions amplified from RNA transcripts. TCR CDR3 regions were first amplified by RT-PCR with HTBI primers. TCRdb re-called the multiplex PCR reads through MiXCR, storing one row per CDR3 protein. Among some 600,000 distinct CDR3 sequences listed, roughly 13% were seen once. The source material was blood. These receptors were taken from a woman between 25 and 40 years old with Graves' hyperthyroidism that later progressed to Graves' ophthalmopathy.

This rearrangement joins TRBV27 to TRBJ2-7; 8 bases agree with TRBD2. V trimming: 2 bases; J trimming: 3 bases; junction bases outside the gene matches: 6. CDR3 size: 15 residues. Germline CDR1 MNHEY, CDR2 SMNVEV (reference sequence). CDR3 coding DNA: TGTGCCAGCAGTTTAAATAGCGGGGCTGGCTACGAGCAGTACTTC. Encoded protein: CASSLNSGAGYEQYF.

Turning to this clonotype: A single base separates this from a much larger clone, so it may be a read error. The rearrangement links TRBV27 to TRBJ1-4, with unresolved D. This CDR3 region has 14 residues. Germline V CDR1 and CDR2: MNHEY, SMNVEV (reference sequence). Trimming took off 6 bases at V and 4 bases at J, with 12 bases between the two ends. The CDR3 sequence is CASRERTFNEKLFF. The CDR3 bases are TGTGCCAGCAGGGAGAGGACTTTTAATGAAAAACTGTTTTTT. The full variable domain, with the rest looked up from reference TRBV27 and TRBJ1-4, is EAQVTQNPRYLITVTGKKLTVTCSQNMNHEYMSWYRQDPGLGLRQIYYSMNVEVTDKGDVPEGYKVSRKEKRNFPLILESPSPNQTSLYFCASRERTFNEKLFFGSGTQLSVL.

The CDR3 DNA reads as TGTGCCAGCAGACCGACGGGACTAGCGGGAGGGATGGAGACCCAGTACTTC. It is translated as CASRPTGLAGGMETQYF. This chain joins TRBV6-1 and TRBJ2-5; TRBD2 agrees at 16 bases. Trimming at V came to 6 bases and at J to 5 bases, leaving 9 bases not matched to a gene. The CDR3 covers 17 residues. Germline values: CDR1 MNHNS, CDR2 SASEGT.

In its sample, this clonotype was seen many times. The chain links TRBV14 to TRBJ1-2; D is unresolved. The CDR3 is 15 amino acids. Trimming pared 5 bases from V and 0 bases from J, leaving 13 bases between. CDR1 and CDR2 (germline): SGHDN, FVKESK. CDR3 sequence reads: CASSYLPSANYGYTF. The CDR3 region has the DNA TGTGCCAGCAGCTACCTACCGTCGGCTAACTATGGCTACACCTTC.

The rearrangement joins TRBV27 to TRBJ1-2; 11 nucleotides agree with TRBD1. Germline trimming cut 4 bases from V and 1 base from J; bases unmatched to any gene: 5. The length of the CDR3 is 16 residues. Germline CDR1 and CDR2: MNHEY and SMNVEV (reference sequence). The CDR3 DNA follows: TGTGCCAGCAGTTCGGGACAGGGGGTTTTTAACTATGGCTACACCTTC. As protein: CASSSGQGVFNYGYTF.

Worth noting for this clonotype: A read error may explain this, as a much larger clone is one base away. The chain couples TRBV6-2 or TRBV6-3 to TRBJ1-2, with 9 positions matching TRBD1. This CDR3 spans 14 amino acids. Germline CDR1 is MNHEY and CDR2 is SVGEGT. Germline trimming cut 2 bases from V and 2 bases from J; bases unmatched to any gene: 0. The CDR3 protein is CASSYGTGNYGYTF. Here the CDR3 DNA reads TGTGCCAGCAGTTACGGGACAGGGAACTATGGCTACACCTTC.

In this sample, this clonotype turned up many times. V usage is TRBV27 and J usage is TRBJ2-7, with TRBD2 identical over 8 bases. The V gene end was trimmed by 1 base and the J gene end by 6 bases; junction bases not matched to a gene: 5. The CDR3 totals 14 residues. Germline assignment: CDR1 MNHEY and CDR2 SMNVEV (reference sequence). CDR3 amino acids: CASSLFGGAGEQYF. CDR3 DNA: TGTGCCAGCAGTTTATTCGGGGGGGCGGGCGAGCAGTACTTC.

This clonotype occurred many times. The chain carries TRBV11-2 and TRBJ2-1; 11 bases map to TRBD2. The CDR3 has 18 amino acids. Germline values: CDR1 SGHAT, CDR2 FQNNGV. V dropped 1 base and J dropped 0; count of bases not matched to a gene: 5. CDR3 sequence (DNA): TGTGCCAGCAGCTTAGGGACTAGCGGGTTTAGCTCCTACAATGAGCAGTTCTTC. Its translation: CASSLGTSGFSSYNEQFF.

This clonotype was seen ten or more times. The chain links TRBV11-3 to TRBJ2-1, with TRBD2 as a possible D gene (7 bases). In germline, CDR1 is SGHNT, CDR2 YENEEA. The V gene lost 3 bases and the J gene lost 5 bases, with 14 bases spanning the gap. The CDR3 runs 15 residues. The CDR3 bases are TGTGCCAGCAGCTTGGGGGCTAGCGGACACAATGAGCAGTTCTTC. Translated, it gives CASSLGASGHNEQFF.

The table lists this clonotype with many counts. The chain has TRBV7-9 and TRBJ1-4, with 9 bases fitting TRBD1. The junction had 6 bases not matched to a gene; V was cut back by 3 bases and J by 7 bases. Germline assignment: CDR1 SEHNR and CDR2 FQNEAQ (reference sequence). This CDR3 is built from 15 residues. CDR3 residues: CASSFYRGRGEKLFF. DNA for the CDR3: TGTGCCAGCAGCTTCTACAGGGGGCGCGGTGAAAAACTGTTTTTT.

V and J are TRBV30 and TRBJ1-4, with 7 bases that match TRBD1. From germline, CDR1 is GTSNPN and CDR2 SVGIG (reference sequence). Trimming took 2 bases from V and 10 from J; bases not matched to a gene: 1. This CDR3 is 11 amino acids long. CDR3 in amino acids: CAWSRDRKLFF. The DNA for the CDR3 is TGTGCCTGGAGTCGGGACAGAAAACTGTTTTTT.

There are a few counts of this clonotype. This rearrangement joins TRBV20-1 to TRBJ2-1; TRBD2 is a possible D gene (5 bases). Germline lookup yields CDR1 DFQATT and CDR2 SNEGSKA (reference sequence). This CDR3 comprises 14 residues. V was shortened by 5 bases and J by 0 bases, with 11 bases between the two germline ends. This CDR3 reads CSALERSSYNEQFF. CDR3 nucleotide sequence: TGCAGTGCTCTAGAGCGGAGCTCCTACAATGAGCAGTTCTTC.

This clonotype came up many times. The rearrangement joins TRBV2 to TRBJ2-6; TRBD1 aligns across 7 bases. V lost 4 bases and J lost 2; bases outside the gene matches: 8. The CDR3 is 17 residues long. Germline CDR1 is SNHLY and CDR2 is FYNNEI. CDR3 loop: CASSAGTVFAGANVLTF. Written as DNA, the CDR3 is TGTGCCAGCAGTGCCGGGACAGTCTTCGCTGGGGCCAACGTCCTGACTTTC.

This clonotype has ten or more counts. This rearrangement joins TRBV7-3 to TRBJ1-3, with D possibly being TRBD1 (5 bases). V lost 5 bases and J lost 3, with 11 bases in between. This CDR3 region has 14 residues. Germline-derived CDR1 and CDR2 are SGHTA and FQGTGA. The CDR3 nucleotides are TGTGCCAGCAGCCAAGGGGATTATGGAAACACCATATATTTT. This gives the protein CASSQGDYGNTIYF.

V usage is TRBV12-3 or TRBV12-4 and J usage is TRBJ2-7, with D possibly TRBD2 on 7 matching bases. Trimming took 7 bases from V and 6 from J, leaving 16 bases between them. CDR3 length: 13 amino acids. The CDR3 DNA is TGTGCCAGCACCCCGGGGGGCAATGGCGAGCAGTACTTC. This sequence encodes CASTPGGNGEQYF.

This clonotype was recorded at least ten times. As DNA, the CDR3 is TGTGCCACCAGTGACAGGGACGGAGAGACCCAGTACTTC. Protein product: CATSDRDGETQYF. This rearrangement joins TRBV24-1 to TRBJ2-5; the D gene could be TRBD1 or TRBD2 (5 bases each). Trimming stripped 4 bases from V and 4 bases from J, with 9 bases between. The CDR3 contains 13 residues. CDR1 KGHDR and CDR2 SFDVKD come from the germline V gene.

With respect to this clonotype: A read error is possible here, since a much larger clone lies one base away. The CDR3, as DNA: TGTGCCAGCAGCCCAACGGGGACTGAGGAGACCGGGGAGCTGTTTTTT. Translation: CASSPTGTEETGELFF. The V call is TRBV13, the J call TRBJ2-2; D may be TRBD2 (6 bases). Germline V gene sequence: CDR1 PRHDT, CDR2 FYEKMQ (reference sequence). This CDR3 region has 16 residues. The V gene lost 5 bases and the J gene lost 5 bases, with 18 bases spanning the gap.

Many counts were recorded for this clonotype. The rearrangement uses TRBV12-3 or TRBV12-4 and TRBJ2-5; 13 bases align to TRBD2. This CDR3 contains 16 residues. The ends lost 4 bases at V and 6 bases at J; junction bases unmatched: 8. For the CDR3, the DNA is TGTGCCAGCAGTTCCACTAGCGGGAGGGCGCGACAGACCCAGTACTTC. It translates to CASSSTSGRARQTQYF.